These 23 T cell receptor beta chains came from one sample sequenced in a study of blood T cell repertoires in COVID-19. Sequencing was performed with immunoSEQ multiplex PCR; in TCRdb, only in-frame clones are kept and a portion is missing. Here the sample spans around 160,000 clones, 85% to 90% being singletons. The sample taken for sequencing was peripheral blood. These receptors were collected from a young man with acute or convalescent COVID-19.

The chain carries TRBV30 and TRBJ2-2; no clear D. Germline lookup yields CDR1 GTSNPN and CDR2 SVGIG (reference sequence). Trimming cost V 7 bases and J 4 bases, with 4 bases left between them. The CDR3 spans 10 residues. CDR3 DNA sequence: TGTGCCTCGTTCACCGGGGAGCTGTTTTTT. It yields the protein CASFTGELFF.

The chain couples TRBV18 to TRBJ2-2, with 8 nucleotides matching TRBD1. Trimming took 1 base from V and 5 from J; bases not matched to a gene: 3. This CDR3 is 15 amino acids long. Per germline, CDR1 KGHSH and CDR2 LQKENI. The DNA of the CDR3 is TGTGCCAGCTCACCACGCCAGGGGGCTACCGGGGAGCTGTTTTTT. As protein: CASSPRQGATGELFF.

In its sample, this clone was seen once. The V call is TRBV7-6, the J call TRBJ1-4; TRBD1 matches at 7 bases. CDR3 length: 17 residues. V lost 4 bases to trimming and J lost 2 bases; unmatched junction nucleotides: 10. Germline V gene sequence: CDR1 SGHVS, CDR2 FNYEAQ. CDR3 coding DNA: TGTGCCAGCAGCTCCCGTCAGACAGGGCTGACTAATGAAAAACTGTTTTTT. It yields the protein CASSSRQTGLTNEKLFF.

In its sample, this clone is medium-sized. The CDR3 DNA sequence: TGTGCCAGCAGCCAAGGGGAGGGCTCTAGCGGGGGGGTGACAGATACGCAGTATTTT. It specifies CASSQGEGSSGGVTDTQYF. The chain couples TRBV4-2 to TRBJ2-3; 12 nucleotides agree with TRBD2. The CDR3 spans 19 residues. V lost 1 base to trimming and J lost 3 bases; unmatched junction nucleotides: 11. CDR1 is LGHNA and CDR2 is YNFKEQ in the germline V gene.

V usage is TRBV5-1 and J usage is TRBJ1-4; 10 bases are a match to TRBD1. The CDR3 covers 15 residues. CDR1 is SGHRS and CDR2 is YFSETQ in the germline V gene. Losses at the gene ends were 4 bases for V and 3 bases for J; bases not matched to a gene: 3. The CDR3 DNA is TGCGCCAGCAGCAAAGGACAGGGGGCTAATGAAAAACTGTTTTTT. Translating gives CASSKGQGANEKLFF.

V usage is TRBV11-1 and J usage is TRBJ2-3; D possibly corresponds to TRBD2 (6 bases). This CDR3 is built from 12 residues. Germline values: CDR1 SGHAT, CDR2 FQDESV (reference sequence). V lost 10 bases and J 2 bases, leaving 10 bases between the germline ends. The CDR3 nucleotides are TGTGCCATTTCGGGGGACACAGATACGCAGTATTTT. Translating gives CAISGDTDTQYF.

The V and J genes are TRBV14 and TRBJ2-5, with 9 bases lining up with TRBD2. Germline-derived CDR1 and CDR2 are SGHDN and FVKESK. With V trimmed by 0 bases and J by 4 bases, 9 bases remained unmatched. The CDR3 totals 17 residues. The CDR3 DNA is TGTGCCAGCAGCCAAGAATGGCGGGGGGGCGATCTAGAGACCCAGTACTTC. Translated, it gives CASSQEWRGGDLETQYF.

There are a few counts of this clone. This chain uses TRBV4-2 with TRBJ1-4; perhaps TRBD1 as D (5 bases). Germline V gene sequence: CDR1 LGHNA, CDR2 YNFKEQ. V lost 1 base and J lost 1, with 7 bases in between. The CDR3 spans 15 residues. CDR3 region: CASSQGQKTNEKLFF. In DNA, the CDR3 is TGTGCCAGCAGCCAAGGACAGAAAACTAATGAAAAACTGTTTTTT.

The V and J genes are TRBV3-1 (or the pseudogene TRBV3-2) and TRBJ2-7; tentatively, D is TRBD1 (6 bases). This CDR3 contains 15 residues. The V end lost 4 bases, the J end lost 5 bases, and 18 bases lay between the germline ends. From germline, CDR1 is LGHDT and CDR2 YNNKEL (reference sequence). CDR3 in amino acids: CASSPTPGQSHEQYF. Written as DNA, the CDR3 is TGTGCCAGCAGCCCAACACCGGGACAATCTCACGAGCAGTACTTC.

The J gene is TRBJ2-5, the V gene TRBV5-6; TRBD1 agrees at 7 bases. The CDR3 is 16 amino acids. J was trimmed by 8 bases and V by 1 base; bases with no gene match: 14. Germline V gives CDR1 SGHDT, CDR2 YYEEEE. The CDR3 sequence: CASSLQGGKGQETQYF. DNA of the CDR3: TGTGCCAGCAGCTTGCAAGGGGGCAAGGGGCAGGAAACCCAGTACTTC.

This clone was seen only once. The V call is TRBV6-1, the J call TRBJ1-5; D not certain. This CDR3 has 16 amino acids. Germline assignment: CDR1 MNHNS and CDR2 SASEGT. V dropped 2 bases and J dropped 3 bases, with 14 bases sitting between them. This CDR3 is CASSEIGGGHNQPQHF. CDR3 nucleotide sequence: TGTGCCAGCAGTGAAATAGGAGGAGGGCACAATCAGCCCCAGCATTTT.

The chain couples TRBV6-5 to TRBJ2-7, with D uncertain. The ends were cut back, 0 bases at V and 2 bases at J, with 8 bases in the middle. CDR3 length equals 14 residues. The germline gives CDR1 MNHEY, CDR2 SVGAGI. CDR3 loop: CASSYSRLTYEQYF. CDR3 nucleotide sequence: TGTGCCAGCAGTTACTCGAGACTGACCTACGAGCAGTACTTC.

This chain uses TRBV10-2 with TRBJ2-7; 7 nucleotides line up with TRBD2. The CDR3 is 15 amino acids. Per germline, CDR1 WSHSY and CDR2 SAAADI. V shed 2 bases and J 6 bases; nucleotides not matched to a gene: 10. This CDR3 is CASSESGVPRGEQYV. The CDR3 DNA follows: TGCGCCAGCAGTGAGAGCGGGGTCCCCCGGGGCGAGCAGTACGTC.

The gene calls are TRBV5-6 and TRBJ2-7; 8 nucleotides line up with TRBD1. The V segment lost 4 bases and the J segment 2 bases; nucleotides outside the gene matches: 5. This CDR3 contains 14 residues. The germline CDR1 and CDR2 sequences are SGHDT and YYEEEE. The CDR3, as DNA: TGTGCCAGCAGCACGGACAGGGTTACCTACGAGCAGTACGTC. Translation: CASSTDRVTYEQYV.

The chain is built from TRBV1 and TRBJ1-1. TRBV1 is described as a pseudogene. The CDR3 contains 20 residues. The DNA of the CDR3 is TGCACCAGCAGCCAAGAGGAGGCAGACGGGGGAGACCGTTCGTACACTGAAGCTTTCTTT. This gives the protein CTSSQEEADGGDRSYTEAFF.

The chain couples TRBV2 to TRBJ1-1; TRBD1 matches 10 bases. The V gene's germline CDR1 is SNHLY and CDR2 FYNNEI. The length of the CDR3 is 17 residues. V dropped 2 bases and J dropped 7; count of bases not matched to a gene: 13. The CDR3 loop reads CASSEWGVDGTGVEAFF. The CDR3 DNA follows: TGTGCCAGCAGTGAATGGGGGGTAGACGGGACAGGGGTTGAAGCTTTCTTT. Drawing the rest from reference TRBV2 and TRBJ1-1, the complete variable domain is EPEVTQTPSHQVTQMGQEVILRCVPISNHLYFYWYRQILGQKVEFLVSFYNNEISEKSEIFDDQFSVERPDGSNFTLKIRSTKLEDSAMYFCASSEWGVDGTGVEAFFGQGTRLTVV.

For the CDR3, the DNA is TGTGCCAGCAGCTCGACAGGGCCTACAACTAATGAAAAACTGTTTTTT. Protein sequence: CASSSTGPTTNEKLFF. The chain carries TRBV7-9 and TRBJ1-4; 7 positions agree with TRBD1. CDR3 length: 16 amino acids. V lost 4 bases, J lost 0 bases, and 5 bases stayed unmatched. Germline V CDR1 and CDR2: SEHNR, FQNEAQ (reference sequence).

V and J are TRBV7-3 and TRBJ2-3; 15 positions match TRBD2. Unmatched junction bases numbered 7, after V lost 5 bases and J lost 10 bases. Germline CDR1 reads SGHTA; CDR2 reads FQGTGA. This CDR3 is built from 15 residues. The DNA of the CDR3 is TGTGCCAGCAGCCCCTCGGGACTAGCGGGGGGTGCGCAGTATTTT. It encodes CASSPSGLAGGAQYF.

This clone was seen a single time. V gene TRBV9 combines with J gene TRBJ2-1; TRBD2 is a possible D gene (6 bases). The V gene's germline CDR1 is SGDLS and CDR2 YYNGEE. V gave up 0 bases and J gave up 3 bases, with 13 bases separating them. The CDR3 sequence is 16 residues long. As DNA, the CDR3 is TGTGCCAGCAGCGTAGTCCGGGGGAGCTTCTACAATGAGCAGTTCTTC. As protein: CASSVVRGSFYNEQFF.

The genes are TRBV28 and TRBJ1-5; D possibly corresponds to TRBD1 (6 bases). From germline, CDR1 is MDHEN and CDR2 SYDVKM. This CDR3 is 16 amino acids long. V was clipped by 5 bases and J by 4 bases, with 18 bases between them. The CDR3 nucleotides read TGTGCCAGCAGTGGTGGGGGCAGGGGTCCTAATCAGCCCCAGCATTTT. Translated, it gives CASSGGGRGPNQPQHF. The variable domain in full, completed from reference TRBV28 and TRBJ1-5, reads DVKVTQSSRYLVKRTGEKVFLECVQDMDHENMFWYRQDPGLGLRLIYFSYDVKMKEKGDIPEGYSVSREKKERFSLILESASTNQTSMYLCASSGGGRGPNQPQHFGDGTRLSIL.

The J gene is TRBJ1-1, the V gene TRBV7-8; 11 nucleotides align to TRBD1. The CDR3 runs to 17 residues. The germline V gene has CDR1 SGHVS and CDR2 FQNEAQ. Trimming took 3 bases from V and 5 from J; bases not matched to a gene: 11. CDR3 sequence (DNA): TGTGCCAGCAGCTTCCTGTCCGGACAGGGGGCGAAGACTGAAGCTTTCTTT. It translates to CASSFLSGQGAKTEAFF.

This clone was picked up a small number of times. The V and J genes are TRBV4-2 and TRBJ2-2; possibly TRBD1 for D (6 bases). V was pared by 0 bases and J by 12 bases, with 20 bases between. CDR3 length equals 16 residues. In germline, CDR1 is LGHNA, CDR2 YNFKEQ. The CDR3 DNA reads as TGTGCCAGCAGCCAAGAAGGAGGCCAGTTAGGGGGAAAGCTGTTTTTT. This codes for CASSQEGGQLGGKLFF.

For the CDR3, the DNA is TGTGCCAGCAGCCAACCCCGGGGACAGGGTGGCTACACCTTC. Its protein product is CASSQPRGQGGYTF. This chain connects TRBV4-2 to TRBJ1-2; 9 bases match TRBD1. The germline CDR1 and CDR2 sequences are LGHNA and YNFKEQ. The CDR3 has 14 amino acids. Trimming at V came to 2 bases and at J to 7 bases, leaving 5 bases not matched to a gene.